This T cell receptor (beta chain) was captured by sequencing in a study of cytomegalovirus exposure and HLA in healthy donors. Study conclusions and caveats: Cytomegalovirus association was assigned to about 150 TCR beta chains. Later on, an analysis tied 18,000 or so TCR beta sequences to HLA alleles at 0.05 false discovery rate.

Vbeta (60) and Jbeta (13) primers were used in the PCR. Produced via immunoSEQ multiplex PCR; TCRdb's table is partial and in-frame only. The data show 110,000 or so clones, with around 68% seen just once and roughly 4.2% held by the top ten. As regards this clone: What it binds is not known.

From germline, CDR1 is LNHDA and CDR2 SQIVND (reference sequence). V lost 4 bases and J lost 3; bases outside the gene matches: 4. The length of the CDR3 is 15 residues. The chain links TRBV19 to TRBJ1-4; 8 bases agree with TRBD1. The specimen was PBMCs. The origin of this receptor is a woman in her thirties or forties in good health and CMV-seropositive. CDR3 bases: TGTGCCAGTAGTACCGACAGGGGTCCTAATGAAAAACTGTTTTTT. Translating it yields CASSTDRGPNEKLFF.